A selection of T cell receptor beta chains follows, all from one sample in a study of post-analysis software for immune sequencing data. Each CDR3 protein gets one entry after TCRdb re-called the PCR reads with MiXCR. The sample lists about 500,000 distinct CDR3 sequences; around 40% were seen once. The material sequenced was blood. The receptor source for this set is a girl aged 10-17 years with multiple sclerosis. Both conserved end residues are part of each CDR3. D genes are given only for firm matches. Part of the rows lack a size; the others show once, few, many or a class for expanded clones.

CDR3aa: CASSPELAATTGELFF; CDR3nt: TGTGCCAGCAGCCCAGAACTAGCGGCCACCACCGGGGAGCTGTTTTTT; j_gene: TRBJ2-2; d_gene: TRBD2; v_gene: TRBV7-9; abundance: .
CDR3aa: CASSLGRQTQYF; CDR3nt: TGTGCCAGCAGTCTAGGGCGGCAGACCCAGTACTTC; j_gene: TRBJ2-5; d_gene: .; v_gene: TRBV28; abundance: .
CDR3aa: CASSQQDSPYEQYF; CDR3nt: TGCGCCAGCAGCCAACAGGACAGCCCCTACGAGCAGTACTTC; j_gene: TRBJ2-7; d_gene: .; v_gene: TRBV4-1; abundance: .
CDR3aa: CASSQPGVNYEQYF; CDR3nt: TGTGCCAGCAGCCAACCAGGGGTGAACTACGAGCAGTACTTC; j_gene: TRBJ2-7; d_gene: .; v_gene: TRBV4-2; abundance: .
CDR3aa: CSTTMDVSYEQYF; CDR3nt: TGCAGTACCACTATGGATGTCTCCTACGAGCAGTACTTC; j_gene: TRBJ2-7; d_gene: .; v_gene: TRBV20-1; abundance: few
CDR3aa: CASSPPGPAYGYTF; CDR3nt: TGTGCCAGCAGTCCCCCAGGGCCGGCCTATGGCTACACCTTC; j_gene: TRBJ1-2; d_gene: .; v_gene: TRBV28; abundance: few
CDR3aa: CSARDELAGGKGPTDTQYF; CDR3nt: TGCAGTGCTAGAGATGAACTAGCGGGAGGGAAGGGGCCCACAGATACGCAGTATTTT; j_gene: TRBJ2-3; d_gene: TRBD2; v_gene: TRBV20-1; abundance: .
CDR3aa: CASSLSTSGSETQYF; CDR3nt: TGCGCCAGCAGCCTTTCGACTAGCGGGTCGGAGACCCAGTACTTC; j_gene: TRBJ2-5; d_gene: TRBD2; v_gene: TRBV4-1; abundance: .
CDR3aa: CASSPGRRGPSNGYTF; CDR3nt: TGCGCCAGCAGCCCAGGGAGACGGGGGCCTTCTAATGGCTACACCTTC; j_gene: TRBJ1-2; d_gene: .; v_gene: TRBV5-1; abundance: once
CDR3aa: CASSQDRWGGLPKNEQFF; CDR3nt: TGCGCCAGCAGCCAAGATCGGTGGGGGGGGCTACCTAAAAATGAGCAGTTCTTC; j_gene: TRBJ2-1; d_gene: .; v_gene: TRBV4-1; abundance: .
CDR3aa: CASSVFQTISSYNEQFF; CDR3nt: TGTGCCAGCAGCGTTTTCCAGACCATCAGCTCCTACAATGAGCAGTTCTTC; j_gene: TRBJ2-1; d_gene: .; v_gene: TRBV9; abundance: .
CDR3aa: CASSQDTGGPIQFF; CDR3nt: TGCGCCAGCAGCCAAGATACGGGAGGGCCAATCCAGTTCTTC; j_gene: TRBJ2-1; d_gene: TRBD2; v_gene: TRBV4-3; abundance: few
CDR3aa: CASSLIGASHGYTF; CDR3nt: TGTGCCAGCAGTTTAATCGGGGCCTCGCATGGCTACACCTTC; j_gene: TRBJ1-2; d_gene: .; v_gene: TRBV12-3/TRBV12-4; abundance: .
CDR3aa: CATSDETGAYGYTF; CDR3nt: TGTGCCACCAGTGACGAGACAGGGGCGTATGGCTACACCTTC; j_gene: TRBJ1-2; d_gene: TRBD1; v_gene: TRBV24-1; abundance: .
CDR3aa: CSVDEQGVVDEQFF; CDR3nt: TGCAGCGTTGACGAACAGGGGGTTGTCGATGAGCAGTTCTTC; j_gene: TRBJ2-1; d_gene: TRBD1; v_gene: TRBV29-1; abundance: .
CDR3aa: CAIKSGTGSATNEKLFF; CDR3nt: TGTGCCATCAAATCCGGGACAGGTTCTGCAACTAATGAAAAACTGTTTTTT; j_gene: TRBJ1-4; d_gene: TRBD1; v_gene: TRBV10-3; abundance: few
CDR3aa: CASSLEERIETQYF; CDR3nt: TGTGCCAGCAGCTTAGAGGAGCGTATAGAGACCCAGTACTTC; j_gene: TRBJ2-5; d_gene: .; v_gene: TRBV7-6; abundance: few
CDR3aa: CAWSKGAYSNQPQHF; CDR3nt: TGTGCCTGGAGTAAGGGGGCATATAGCAATCAGCCCCAGCATTTT; j_gene: TRBJ1-5; d_gene: TRBD1; v_gene: TRBV30; abundance: .
CDR3aa: CASSVEPDLLREQYF; CDR3nt: TGTGCCAGCAGCGTAGAACCGGACCTCCTTCGGGAGCAGTACTTC; j_gene: TRBJ2-7; d_gene: .; v_gene: TRBV9; abundance: .
CDR3aa: CASSTRERGYGYTF; CDR3nt: TGTGCCAGCAGTACCCGCGAACGGGGCTATGGCTACACCTTC; j_gene: TRBJ1-2; d_gene: .; v_gene: TRBV6-5; abundance: .
CDR3aa: CSASSFRGGIAEAFF; CDR3nt: TGCAGTGCTAGCTCATTCCGGGGGGGCATCGCTGAAGCTTTCTTT; j_gene: TRBJ1-1; d_gene: .; v_gene: TRBV20-1; abundance: .
CDR3aa: CASSSTGGDEKLFF; CDR3nt: TGCGCCAGCAGCTCCACAGGGGGCGATGAAAAACTGTTTTTT; j_gene: TRBJ1-4; d_gene: TRBD1; v_gene: TRBV5-1; abundance: .
CDR3aa: CASSQDGSSERREPYNEQFF; CDR3nt: TGCGCCAGCAGCCAAGATGGTTCAAGCGAGCGAAGGGAACCCTACAATGAGCAGTTCTTC; j_gene: TRBJ2-1; d_gene: .; v_gene: TRBV4-3; abundance: .
CDR3aa: CSAKTGRQETQYF; CDR3nt: TGCAGTGCTAAGACGGGACGGCAAGAGACCCAGTACTTC; j_gene: TRBJ2-5; d_gene: .; v_gene: TRBV20-1; abundance: .
CDR3aa: CASSLVGDRNSYEQYF; CDR3nt: TGTGCCAGCAGCTTAGTGGGGGACAGGAACTCCTACGAGCAGTACTTC; j_gene: TRBJ2-7; d_gene: TRBD1; v_gene: TRBV7-2; abundance: .
CDR3aa: CASSLRAGRGTYEQYF; CDR3nt: TGTGCCAGCAGCCTCAGGGCAGGTCGGGGAACCTACGAGCAGTACTTC; j_gene: TRBJ2-7; d_gene: .; v_gene: TRBV7-9; abundance: .
CDR3aa: CASTPPGRYNEQFF; CDR3nt: TGTGCCAGCACCCCTCCCGGCAGGTACAATGAGCAGTTCTTC; j_gene: TRBJ2-1; d_gene: .; v_gene: TRBV27; abundance: .
CDR3aa: CASSLVGSSYNEQFF; CDR3nt: TGCGCCAGCAGCTTGGTAGGGAGCTCCTACAATGAGCAGTTCTTC; j_gene: TRBJ2-1; d_gene: .; v_gene: TRBV5-1; abundance: many